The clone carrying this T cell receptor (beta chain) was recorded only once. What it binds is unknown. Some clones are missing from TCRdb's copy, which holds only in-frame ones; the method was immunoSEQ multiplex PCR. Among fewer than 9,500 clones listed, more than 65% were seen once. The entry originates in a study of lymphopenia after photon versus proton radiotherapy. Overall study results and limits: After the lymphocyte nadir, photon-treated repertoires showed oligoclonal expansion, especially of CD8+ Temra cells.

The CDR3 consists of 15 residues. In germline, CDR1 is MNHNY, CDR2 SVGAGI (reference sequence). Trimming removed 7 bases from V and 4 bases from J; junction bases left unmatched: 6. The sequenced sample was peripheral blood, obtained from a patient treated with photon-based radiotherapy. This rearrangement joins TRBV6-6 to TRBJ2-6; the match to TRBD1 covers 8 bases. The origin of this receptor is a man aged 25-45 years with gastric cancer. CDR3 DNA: TGTGCCAGCACTCAGGGGGCCGCCGGGGCCAACGTCCTGACTTTC. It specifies CASTQGAAGANVLTF.